This T cell receptor beta chain was sequenced in a study of blood T cell repertoires in COVID-19. Study summary: The cDNA or gDNA used as material had been derived from T cells, B-cell-depleted T cells, or PBMCs.

Original methodology: Reference gene primer amplification yielded estimated nucleated cell counts. Method: immunoSEQ multiplex PCR; TCRdb's copy keeps in-frame clones and lacks some. V and J calls and clone size are those listed in that table; D and trimming were worked out from the DNA. The sample yields approximately 46,000 clones, more than 65% seen once. This CDR3 is built from 15 residues. Germline V gene sequence: CDR1 SGHTA, CDR2 FQGTGA. The V gene lost 5 bases and the J gene lost 9 bases, with 22 bases spanning the gap. The chain uses TRBV7-3 and TRBJ2-5; D perhaps matches TRBD2 (6 bases). The sequence was collected from a man older than 75 with acute or convalescent COVID-19. The sequencing sample was made of peripheral blood. The CDR3 DNA follows: TGTGCCAGCAGCCCCTTCCGGGACTCCCAAGGGGCCCAGTACTTC. Its protein is CASSPFRDSQGAQYF.